This TCR beta chain was recovered during a study of beta chain features in type 1 diabetes. Study outcomes and limitations: It was among patients, rather than healthy donors, that naive, central memory and Treg TCRB repertoires appeared more similar. Moderately but significantly shorter TCRB CDR3s were found in Type 1 diabetes patients in all four CD4+ subsets.

Sequencing targeted expressed TCRB transcripts, as all isolated RNA had been reverse transcribed. Here immunoSEQ multiplex PCR was the method, and the copy in TCRdb shows in-frame clones only, minus some. Seen here are about 170,000 clones, approximately 7.8% observed once, and the top ten hold around 0.9%. For this clone: Its antigen is currently unknown.

CDR3 length: 15 residues. V lost 2 bases, J lost 2 bases, and 4 bases stayed unmatched. Per the germline V gene, CDR1 is SGHNT and CDR2 is YYREEE (reference sequence). This clonotype was obtained from a middle-aged woman with type 1 diabetes. The gene calls are TRBV5-4 and TRBJ2-3; TRBD2 matches 8 bases. The source material was central memory CD4+ T cells from blood. CDR3 region: CASSFGGGHTDTQYF. The CDR3, as DNA: TGTGCCAGCAGCTTCGGCGGGGGGCACACAGATACGCAGTATTTT.